These T cell receptor beta chains were read from a single sample in a study of T cell repertoires in cytomegalovirus infection. One entry per CDR3 protein results from TCRdb running MiXCR on the reads. The data hold 65,000 to 90,000 distinct CDR3 sequences, with less than 4.5% observed a single time. Material for sequencing was PBMCs. These receptors came from a human donor in good health (CMV status not recorded). Some clones in this sample may be carry-over from other donors' samples. The CDR3 runs from the conserved cysteine through the conserved F or W. Fields, in order: CDR3 protein, CDR3 DNA, V gene, J gene, clone size, D gene. A D gene is named only where the DNA matches it firmly. The size entry gives how often the clone was seen (once, few, many) or a class if it is expanded.

CDR3: CASRLGTLNTEAFF
DNA: TGTGCCAGCAGATTGGGGACATTGAACACTGAAGCTTTCTTT
V: TRBV7-9
J: TRBJ1-1
size: many
D: -

CDR3: CSARTGDFTDTQYF
DNA: TGCAGTGCTAGAACGGGGGACTTCACAGATACGCAGTATTTT
V: TRBV20-1
J: TRBJ2-3
size: many
D: -

CDR3: CASNYRAGEKLFF
DNA: TGTGCCAGCAATTACAGGGCGGGTGAAAAACTGTTTTTT
V: TRBV2
J: TRBJ1-4
size: many
D: -

CDR3: CASSVGVPSQVNEAFF
DNA: TGTGCCAGCAGTGTGGGGGTTCCCTCTCAAGTTAATGAAGCTTTCTTT
V: TRBV2
J: TRBJ1-1
size: many
D: -

CDR3: CASSFLPGVGLAGGLSETQYF
DNA: TGTGCCAGCAGTTTTCTGCCCGGGGTAGGACTAGCGGGGGGGCTATCGGAGACCCAGTACTTC
V: TRBV27
J: TRBJ2-5
size: many
D: TRBD2

CDR3: CSVLDSFSNQPQHF
DNA: TGCAGTGTACTCGACTCCTTTAGCAATCAGCCCCAGCATTTT
V: TRBV20-1
J: TRBJ1-5
size: many
D: -

CDR3: CASSVRMGGGYTF
DNA: TGTGCCAGCAGCGTCCGAATGGGGGGCGGCTACACCTTC
V: TRBV9
J: TRBJ1-2
size: many
D: -

CDR3: CASGTGLAKNIQYF
DNA: TGTGCCAGCGGGACAGGGCTAGCCAAAAACATTCAGTACTTC
V: TRBV5-4
J: TRBJ2-4
size: many
D: TRBD1

CDR3: CASSSRPLSSYEQYF
DNA: TGTGCCAGCAGCTCGAGGCCTCTGAGCTCCTACGAGCAGTACTTC
V: TRBV7-2
J: TRBJ2-7
size: many
D: -

CDR3: CASSEDVGDTQYF
DNA: TGCGCCAGCAGTGAGGACGTTGGGGATACGCAGTATTTT
V: TRBV10-1
J: TRBJ2-3
size: many
D: -

CDR3: CASTSNRGGYGYTF
DNA: TGTGCCAGCACATCTAACCGAGGCGGCTATGGCTACACCTTC
V: TRBV2
J: TRBJ1-2
size: many
D: -

CDR3: CASSPREKQDTQYF
DNA: TGTGCCAGCAGCCCCCGGGAGAAGCAAGATACGCAGTATTTT
V: TRBV11-2
J: TRBJ2-3
size: many
D: -

CDR3: CASSEMDQPQHF
DNA: TGCGCCAGCAGTGAGATGGACCAGCCCCAGCATTTT
V: TRBV10-2
J: TRBJ1-5
size: few
D: -

CDR3: CASSRGDWREEYF
DNA: TGTGCCAGCAGTCGGGGGGACTGGCGGGAGGAGTACTTC
V: TRBV27
J: TRBJ2-4
size: many
D: TRBD2

CDR3: CASSRTTGNEKLFF
DNA: TGTGCCAGCAGTCGGACTACAGGGAATGAAAAACTGTTTTTT
V: TRBV28
J: TRBJ1-4
size: many
D: -

CDR3: CASSLRGPHEKLFF
DNA: TGTGCCAGCAGCTTGAGGGGGCCTCATGAAAAACTGTTTTTT
V: TRBV7-2
J: TRBJ1-4
size: many
D: TRBD1

CDR3: CASSITGTGPYEQYF
DNA: TGTGCCAGCAGCATAACCGGGACAGGACCTTACGAGCAGTACTTC
V: TRBV7-3
J: TRBJ2-7
size: many
D: TRBD1

CDR3: CASSLADGSQPQHF
DNA: TGTGCCAGCAGTTTAGCGGACGGTTCTCAGCCCCAGCATTTT
V: TRBV12-3/TRBV12-4
J: TRBJ1-5
size: many
D: -

CDR3: CASSLVFRNGGGYTF
DNA: TGTGCCAGCAGTTTAGTGTTCCGGAACGGAGGTGGCTACACCTTC
V: TRBV12-3/TRBV12-4
J: TRBJ1-2
size: many
D: -

CDR3: CASSLDFTGSSYNEQFF
DNA: TGTGCCAGCAGTTTAGATTTCACGGGTAGCTCCTACAATGAGCAGTTCTTC
V: TRBV12-3/TRBV12-4
J: TRBJ2-1
size: many
D: -

CDR3: CASKQGTATEAFF
DNA: TGTGCCAGCAAACAGGGGACGGCTACTGAAGCTTTCTTT
V: TRBV2
J: TRBJ1-1
size: many
D: TRBD1

CDR3: CASSEWSDTQYF
DNA: TGTGCCAGCAGTGAATGGTCAGATACGCAGTATTTT
V: TRBV25-1
J: TRBJ2-3
size: many
D: -

CDR3: CASSQDLGSYEQYF
DNA: TGTGCCAGCAGCCAAGATCTGGGATCATACGAGCAGTACTTC
V: TRBV14
J: TRBJ2-7
size: many
D: -

CDR3: CSVKPGTGGQPQHF
DNA: TGCAGCGTTAAACCCGGGACAGGGGGCCAGCCCCAGCATTTT
V: TRBV29-1
J: TRBJ1-5
size: many
D: TRBD1

CDR3: CASSLRGQLSGANVLTF
DNA: TGTGCCAGCAGTTTAAGGGGACAACTCTCTGGGGCCAACGTCCTGACTTTC
V: TRBV12-3/TRBV12-4
J: TRBJ2-6
size: many
D: -

CDR3: CASSVRGSSYNEQFF
DNA: TGTGCCAGCAGCGTTCGGGGAAGCTCCTACAATGAGCAGTTCTTC
V: TRBV7-2
J: TRBJ2-1
size: many
D: -

CDR3: CASSRTGGSGYTF
DNA: TGTGCCAGCAGTAGGACAGGGGGCAGTGGCTACACCTTC
V: TRBV12-3/TRBV12-4
J: TRBJ1-2
size: many
D: TRBD1

CDR3: CASSGRVDLRTDTQYF
DNA: TGTGCCAGCAGCGGCAGAGTGGACCTACGCACAGATACGCAGTATTTT
V: TRBV9
J: TRBJ2-3
size: many
D: -

CDR3: CASRPGGTDTQYF
DNA: TGTGCCAGCAGACCCGGGGGCACAGATACGCAGTATTTT
V: TRBV12-3/TRBV12-4
J: TRBJ2-3
size: many
D: -

CDR3: CASSARQGFINEQFF
DNA: TGCGCCAGCAGCGCGCGACAGGGGTTCATCAATGAGCAGTTCTTC
V: TRBV4-3
J: TRBJ2-1
size: many
D: TRBD1

CDR3: CASSQVRAGPESYNEQFF
DNA: TGCGCCAGCAGCCAAGTTAGAGCGGGGCCCGAATCCTACAATGAGCAGTTCTTC
V: TRBV4-3
J: TRBJ2-1
size: many
D: TRBD2

CDR3: CASRQDAAQNTEAFF
DNA: TGTGCCAGCAGGCAGGATGCAGCCCAGAACACTGAAGCTTTCTTT
V: TRBV2
J: TRBJ1-1
size: many
D: -

CDR3: CASSLPTEVTSGFSYNEQFF
DNA: TGTGCCAGCAGTTTACCTACCGAGGTGACTAGCGGGTTCTCCTACAATGAGCAGTTCTTC
V: TRBV6-1
J: TRBJ2-1
size: many
D: TRBD2

CDR3: CSALGRYQETQYF
DNA: TGCAGTGCTCTAGGAAGGTACCAAGAGACCCAGTACTTC
V: TRBV20-1
J: TRBJ2-5
size: many
D: -

CDR3: CASSAPRQGSGELFF
DNA: TGTGCCAGCAGCGCGCCAAGACAGGGAAGCGGGGAGCTGTTTTTT
V: TRBV7-6
J: TRBJ2-2
size: few
D: TRBD1

CDR3: CASSQPGQGSDTQYF
DNA: TGTGCCAGCAGTCAACCGGGACAGGGTTCAGATACGCAGTATTTT
V: TRBV28
J: TRBJ2-3
size: many
D: TRBD1

CDR3: CSTIASGGNQETQYF
DNA: TGCAGTACTATTGCGAGCGGGGGGAACCAAGAGACCCAGTACTTC
V: TRBV20-1
J: TRBJ2-5
size: many
D: TRBD2

CDR3: CASSLLFASNYGYTF
DNA: TGTGCCAGCAGCTTACTCTTTGCATCTAACTATGGCTACACCTTC
V: TRBV7-2
J: TRBJ1-2
size: many
D: -

CDR3: CASSYGRPETQYF
DNA: TGTGCCAGCAGTTACGGACGGCCAGAGACCCAGTACTTC
V: TRBV6-2/TRBV6-3
J: TRBJ2-5
size: many
D: -

CDR3: CASSLGLAGTTDTQYF
DNA: TGTGCCAGCAGCTTAGGACTAGCGGGGACCACAGATACGCAGTATTTT
V: TRBV7-2
J: TRBJ2-3
size: many
D: TRBD2

CDR3: CASANEKLFF
DNA: TGTGCCAGCGCTAATGAAAAACTGTTTTTT
V: TRBV19
J: TRBJ1-4
size: many
D: -

CDR3: CASSRHSYEQYF
DNA: TGTGCCAGCAGCCGACACTCCTACGAGCAGTACTTC
V: TRBV7-9
J: TRBJ2-7
size: many
D: -

CDR3: CASRPLAGQYNEQFF
DNA: TGTGCCAGCAGGCCGTTAGCGGGGCAATACAATGAGCAGTTCTTC
V: TRBV6-2/TRBV6-3
J: TRBJ2-1
size: many
D: TRBD2

CDR3: CASSFRRGGSETQYF
DNA: TGTGCCAGCAGTTTTAGGAGAGGAGGAAGCGAGACCCAGTACTTC
V: TRBV12-3/TRBV12-4
J: TRBJ2-5
size: many
D: -

CDR3: CASSLIPTTYTGGELFF
DNA: TGTGCCAGCAGCTTAATTCCCACCACCTACACAGGCGGGGAGCTGTTTTTT
V: TRBV7-2
J: TRBJ2-2
size: many
D: -

CDR3: CATSGTGYNSPLHF
DNA: TGTGCCACCAGCGGGACAGGCTATAATTCACCCCTCCACTTT
V: TRBV15
J: TRBJ1-6
size: many
D: TRBD1

CDR3: CASSPQTHLAGAVGEQFF
DNA: TGTGCCAGCAGTCCCCAGACACATCTAGCGGGGGCCGTCGGTGAGCAGTTCTTC
V: TRBV28
J: TRBJ2-1
size: many
D: TRBD2

CDR3: CASSQYWGNSPLHF
DNA: TGCGCCAGCAGCCAATACTGGGGCAATTCACCCCTCCACTTT
V: TRBV4-1
J: TRBJ1-6
size: many
D: -

CDR3: CASSYEGYGTEAFF
DNA: TGTGCCAGCAGCTATGAGGGGTATGGCACTGAAGCTTTCTTT
V: TRBV7-9
J: TRBJ1-1
size: many
D: -

CDR3: CASSPTALSGTEAFF
DNA: TGTGCCAGCTCTCCGACCGCTTTGAGTGGGACTGAAGCTTTCTTT
V: TRBV18
J: TRBJ1-1
size: many
D: -

CDR3: CASEEGQVVSPLHF
DNA: TGTGCCAGCGAGGAGGGACAAGTGGTGTCACCCCTCCACTTT
V: TRBV28
J: TRBJ1-6
size: many
D: -

CDR3: CASSLGMGGYEQYF
DNA: TGCGCCAGCAGCTTGGGGATGGGAGGCTACGAGCAGTACTTC
V: TRBV5-1
J: TRBJ2-7
size: many
D: -

CDR3: CASSLLTGPARSGTEAFF
DNA: TGTGCCAGCAGTTTACTGACCGGCCCAGCAAGGAGCGGCACTGAAGCTTTCTTT
V: TRBV28
J: TRBJ1-1
size: many
D: -

CDR3: CASSRGQHTQPQHF
DNA: TGTGCCAGCAGCCGAGGACAGCATACTCAGCCCCAGCATTTT
V: TRBV7-2
J: TRBJ1-5
size: many
D: -